This T cell receptor (beta chain) was identified in a study of blood T cells in healthy people across ages. The ends lost 8 bases at V and 11 bases at J; junction bases unmatched: 12. CDR1 LGHNA and CDR2 YSLEER come from the germline V gene. The CDR3 runs 13 residues. Next came a second PCR, run for about 6 to 12 cycles, which used a sample-barcoded 5' primer along with a J-beta primer mix. TCRdb analysed the 5' RACE reads with MiXCR anew, one entry per CDR3 protein. The data contain 500,000 to 700,000 distinct CDR3 sequences, about 30% of them seen just once; the ten biggest clones take up roughly 14%.

The sample consisted of blood. The TCR was taken from a woman aged 80 or over in good health. V is TRBV4-3 and J is TRBJ1-1; 9 bases are a match to TRBD1. CDR3 sequence (DNA): TGCGCCAGCCGCTCTGCGGGGACAGGGAGGGCTTTCTTT. This sequence encodes CASRSAGTGRAFF.